One and the same sample provided the 9 T cell receptor beta chains below, sequenced in a study of blood T cell repertoires in COVID-19. Only in-frame clones appear in the TCRdb table, and some are missing; sequencing was by immunoSEQ multiplex PCR. The top ten hold 4.5% to 5.5% of the sample, which has a few hundred thousand clones, 84% seen once. Sequenced input: peripheral blood. The receptor source for this set is a woman in her sixties who had recovered from COVID-19.

The rearrangement links TRBV5-4 to TRBJ2-5, with D hard to call. The CDR3 is 12 amino acids. The V gene's germline CDR1 is SGHNT and CDR2 YYREEE (reference sequence). V lost 0 bases, J lost 5 bases, and 5 bases lay in between. As DNA, the CDR3 is TGTGCCAGCAGCTTGGCCGGGGAGACCCAGTACTTC. The encoded protein is CASSLAGETQYF.

The chain joins TRBV6-5 to TRBJ1-2; 8 bases align to TRBD1. The junction had 12 bases not matched to a gene; V was cut back by 5 bases and J by 7 bases. CDR3 length: 15 amino acids. Germline V lookup: CDR1 MNHEY, CDR2 SVGAGI. The CDR3 spells CASSTLGQGGSGYTF. The CDR3 nucleotides are TGTGCCAGCAGTACCCTCGGACAGGGCGGGTCTGGCTACACCTTC.

The chain joins TRBV24-1 to TRBJ1-1, with 7 bases aligning to TRBD1. V was pared by 2 bases and J by 1 base, with 3 bases of the junction left unmatched. CDR3 size: 15 residues. The germline V gene encodes CDR1 KGHDR and CDR2 SFDVKD. The CDR3 reads CATSDSRQGNTEAFF. The CDR3 coding sequence is TGTGCCACCAGTGATTCACGACAGGGGAACACTGAAGCTTTCTTT.

The DNA of the CDR3 is TGTGCCAGCAGCTTGGGGGGGGTGTGGGACACTGAAGCTTTCTTT. Protein: CASSLGGVWDTEAFF. The chain is built from TRBV5-4 and TRBJ1-1; TRBD1 might be the D (5 bases). Germline assignment: CDR1 SGHNT and CDR2 YYREEE (reference sequence). Trimming left V 0 bases short and J 3 bases short, with 12 bases between. CDR3 length: 15 amino acids.

J is TRBJ2-3 and V is TRBV9; 9 positions match TRBD2. This CDR3 is built from 17 residues. V lost 0 bases, J lost 3 bases, and 8 bases stayed unmatched. Germline CDR1 reads SGDLS; CDR2 reads YYNGEE. The CDR3 is CASSVGSGGPKTDTQYF. CDR3 in DNA: TGTGCCAGCAGCGTAGGAAGCGGGGGGCCAAAGACAGATACGCAGTATTTT.

CDR3: CASSIKGGISNQPQHF. The DNA of the CDR3 is TGTGCCAGTAGTATCAAAGGCGGGATTAGCAATCAGCCCCAGCATTTT. The chain couples TRBV19 to TRBJ1-5; D remains unclear. The germline V and J ends were trimmed by 3 bases and 0 bases, with 12 bases remaining between them. Looked up from germline, CDR1 is LNHDA and CDR2 is SQIVND (reference sequence). The CDR3 contains 16 residues.

This clone was recorded once. The chain is built from TRBV4-1 and TRBJ1-6; unclear D gene. CDR1 is MGHRA, CDR2 YSYEKL, per germline. The CDR3 has 14 residues. V was pared by 1 base and J by 14 bases, with 15 bases between. CDR3 amino acids: CASSQAVIRRSLHF. The CDR3 region has the DNA TGCGCCAGCAGCCAAGCTGTCATCCGTAGATCCCTCCACTTT.

The rearrangement links TRBV6-2 or TRBV6-3 to TRBJ2-6; D is perhaps TRBD1 (5 bases). Germline assignment: CDR1 MNHEY and CDR2 SVGEGT. V was trimmed by 0 bases and J by 1 base, leaving 10 bases between them. The CDR3 length is 17 residues. CDR3 bases: TGTGCCAGCAGTTACTCGCAGGGTGATTCTGGGGCCAACGTCCTGACTTTC. Protein sequence: CASSYSQGDSGANVLTF.

V is TRBV3-1 (or the pseudogene TRBV3-2) and J is TRBJ2-7; 9 bases agree with TRBD2. Trimming removed 5 bases from V and 4 bases from J; junction bases left unmatched: 6. Germline loops: CDR1 LGHDT, CDR2 YNNKEL (reference sequence). CDR3 length: 14 residues. CDR3 loop: CASSSTSGYYEQYF. CDR3 DNA sequence: TGTGCCAGCAGCTCGACTAGCGGATATTACGAGCAGTACTTC.